Sequencing of this T cell receptor beta chain was carried out in a study of T cell changes during pregnancy in multiple sclerosis. The data were produced by immunoSEQ multiplex PCR, yet TCRdb's version contains in-frame clones alone and is incomplete. The sample lists about 52,000 clones; 92% were seen once. The input for sequencing was CD4+ T cells from peripheral blood mononuclear cells, taken in the third trimester of pregnancy. This TCR was sampled from a female donor with multiple sclerosis, enrolled in a pregnancy study.

In DNA, the CDR3 is TGTGCCTGGAGCCGGGGACTAGCGGGGGGGCTGGATACGCAGTATTTT. Its protein is CAWSRGLAGGLDTQYF. V and J are TRBV30 and TRBJ2-3, with 16 positions matching TRBD2. The germline CDR1 and CDR2 sequences are GTSNPN and SVGIG (reference sequence). The CDR3 spans 16 residues. With V trimmed by 3 bases and J by 6 bases, 6 bases remained unmatched.